These 22 T cell receptor beta chains were all obtained from the same sample, sequenced in a study of blood T cell repertoires in COVID-19. Sequenced by immunoSEQ multiplex PCR; TCRdb stores in-frame clones only, minus some. Here the sample spans more than 120,000 clones, approximately 87% being singletons. The sequencing input was PBMCs or T cells enriched from blood (not recorded which). The receptors shown here come from a man between 50 and 59 years old in a cohort exposed to, infected with or recovered from COVID-19 (not recorded which).

This chain links TRBV18 with TRBJ1-5; a weak D match, TRBD1 (5 bases). Germline loops: CDR1 KGHSH, CDR2 LQKENI. The CDR3 spans 13 residues. V lost 2 bases, J lost 5 bases, and 7 bases lay in between. CDR3 amino acids: CASSPWGDQPQHF. CDR3 coding DNA: TGTGCCAGCTCACCATGGGGGGATCAGCCCCAGCATTTT.

The chain has TRBV12-1 and TRBJ2-1; TRBD1 is the table's D call and was not checked against the DNA. TRBV12-1 is a pseudogene. This CDR3 region has 17 residues. CDR3 in DNA: TGTGCCAGCAGCTCCCGACAGGCGTCAAGCTCCTACAATGAGCAGTTCTTC. It translates to CASSSRQASSSYNEQFF.

The rearrangement joins TRBV3-1 (or the pseudogene TRBV3-2) to TRBJ2-7, with no clear D. Between the trimmed V and J ends, which lost 0 bases and 6 bases, there was a span of 9 bases. The CDR3 has 13 residues. Germline CDR1 LGHDT, CDR2 YNNKEL (reference sequence). CDR3 residues: CASSQDSGGEQYF. The CDR3 DNA follows: TGTGCCAGCAGCCAAGATTCGGGTGGCGAGCAGTACTTC.

The chain recombines TRBV7-6 with TRBJ1-1; D is unclear. Trimming took off 4 bases at V and 1 base at J, with 10 bases between the two ends. Germline CDR1 and CDR2: SGHVS and FNYEAQ. CDR3 size: 14 residues. CDR3 amino acids: CASSSLSGNTEAFF. CDR3 DNA: TGTGCCAGCAGCTCACTTTCAGGGAACACTGAAGCTTTCTTT. Combining the CDR3 with reference TRBV7-6 and TRBJ1-1 gives the whole variable domain GAGVSQSPRYKVTKRGQDVALRCDPISGHVSLYWYRQALGQGPEFLTYFNYEAQQDKSGLPNDRFSAERPEGSISTLTIQRTEQRDSAMYRCASSSLSGNTEAFFGQGTRLTVV.

CDR3 in amino acids: CASSSGAFRFF. The CDR3 nucleotides read TGTGCCAGCAGTTCAGGGGCTTTTCGGTTCTTC. This chain connects TRBV6-2 or TRBV6-3 to TRBJ2-1; weak D call: TRBD1 (6 bases). Germline V lookup: CDR1 MNHEY, CDR2 SVGEGT. CDR3 size: 11 residues. V was trimmed by 4 bases and J by 15 bases, leaving 13 bases between them.

The chain recombines TRBV24-1 with TRBJ1-5; D gene ambiguous. V was pared by 4 bases and J by 0 bases, with 15 bases between. The CDR3 contains 17 residues. CDR1 and CDR2 from the germline V gene are KGHDR and SFDVKD. The CDR3 loop is CATSDPRAGNSNQPQHF. CDR3 DNA: TGTGCCACCAGTGACCCGAGGGCGGGGAATAGCAATCAGCCCCAGCATTTT.

V is TRBV30 and J is TRBJ2-7; TRBD2 is a possible D gene (5 bases). There are 14 residues in the CDR3. Germline V gives CDR1 GTSNPN, CDR2 SVGIG (reference sequence). V was trimmed by 5 bases and J by 3 bases, leaving 17 bases between them. The CDR3 spells CAWGSHEGFYEQYF. The DNA for the CDR3 is TGTGCCTGGGGGAGCCACGAGGGCTTCTACGAGCAGTACTTC.

The V call is TRBV2, the J call TRBJ1-1; the D gene is possibly TRBD1 (6 bases). The CDR3 contains 14 residues. Germline-derived CDR1 and CDR2 are SNHLY and FYNNEI. V was shortened by 3 bases and J by 3 bases, with 11 bases between the two germline ends. CDR3 protein: CASSEQGTYTEAFF. The CDR3 bases are TGTGCCAGCAGTGAGCAGGGGACCTACACTGAAGCTTTCTTT.

V usage is TRBV14 and J usage is TRBJ2-7; D might be TRBD2 (5 bases). CDR1 SGHDN and CDR2 FVKESK come from the germline V gene. V was trimmed by 0 bases and J by 6 bases, leaving 9 bases between them. CDR3 length: 13 residues. CDR3 sequence reads: CASSQDWSGEQYF. CDR3 nucleotides: TGTGCCAGCAGCCAAGATTGGAGCGGCGAGCAGTACTTC.

The gene calls are TRBV7-9 and TRBJ2-7, with TRBD1 matching 9 bases. Looked up from germline, CDR1 is SEHNR and CDR2 is FQNEAQ (reference sequence). The CDR3 spans 15 residues. With V trimmed by 0 bases and J by 5 bases, 5 bases remained unmatched. Here the CDR3 reads CASSLAADRGHEQYF. DNA of the CDR3: TGTGCCAGCAGCTTAGCAGCGGACAGGGGCCACGAGCAGTACTTC.

The rearrangement joins TRBV7-2 to TRBJ2-5; tentatively, D is TRBD1 (6 bases). CDR1 and CDR2 from the germline V gene are SGHTA and FQGNSA. V was clipped by 0 bases and J by 2 bases, with 10 bases between them. The CDR3 runs to 15 residues. Here the CDR3 reads CASSLAWTEQETQYF. CDR3 sequence (DNA): TGTGCCAGCAGCTTAGCTTGGACAGAGCAAGAGACCCAGTACTTC.

The V gene is TRBV9, the J gene TRBJ2-3, with 9 nucleotides matching TRBD2. The V segment lost 0 bases and the J segment 1 base; nucleotides outside the gene matches: 6. The CDR3 is 17 residues long. Per the germline V gene, CDR1 is SGDLS and CDR2 is YYNGEE. CDR3 amino acids: CASSVEAGGPGTDTQYF. CDR3 nucleotides: TGTGCCAGCAGCGTAGAGGCGGGAGGGCCGGGCACAGATACGCAGTATTTT.

The chain has TRBV9 and TRBJ2-3, with 9 bases lining up with TRBD2. V gave up 0 bases and J gave up 2 bases; unmatched junction bases: 7. The CDR3 spans 17 residues. Germline CDR1 SGDLS, CDR2 YYNGEE. CDR3 residues: CASSVATAGGNTDTQYF. The DNA of the CDR3 is TGTGCCAGCAGCGTAGCTACGGCGGGAGGGAACACAGATACGCAGTATTTT.

About this clone itself: Distinct nucleotide sequences in the sample also encode this CDR3. The chain combines TRBV9 with TRBJ2-5, with D maybe TRBD1 (6 bases). Per germline, CDR1 SGDLS and CDR2 YYNGEE. V was shortened by 0 bases and J by 2 bases, with 8 bases between the two germline ends. This CDR3 is 14 amino acids long. CDR3 in DNA: TGTGCCAGCAGCGTAGGGACAGTACAAGAGACCCAGTACTTC. Its translation is CASSVGTVQETQYF.

The chain carries TRBV30 and TRBJ1-1, with a possible D match to TRBD1 (5 bases). Germline lookup yields CDR1 GTSNPN and CDR2 SVGIG (reference sequence). V shed 2 bases and J shed 0 bases, with 13 bases lying between them. This CDR3 region has 15 residues. CDR3 amino acids: CAWSLADKMNTEAFF. CDR3 sequence (DNA): TGTGCCTGGAGTCTGGCGGACAAAATGAACACTGAAGCTTTCTTT.

The J gene is TRBJ2-5, the V gene TRBV5-4; 8 nucleotides align to TRBD2. J gave up 1 base and V 3 bases, and 5 bases lay outside the gene matches. The CDR3 covers 15 residues. Germline V gene data show CDR1 as SGHNT and CDR2 as YYREEE (reference sequence). The CDR3 bases are TGTGCCAGCAGCTCATCCAGCGGGGGCCAAGAGACCCAGTACTTC. Protein sequence: CASSSSSGGQETQYF.

The rearrangement uses TRBV3-1 (or the pseudogene TRBV3-2) and TRBJ1-1, with no clear D. This CDR3 comprises 12 residues. V lost 6 bases to trimming and J lost 2 bases, with 7 bases between them. CDR1 is LGHDT and CDR2 is YNNKEL in the germline V gene (reference sequence). The CDR3 spells CASRAVNTEAFF. The CDR3 bases are TGTGCCAGCAGGGCCGTAAACACTGAAGCTTTCTTT.

A single count supports this clone. The V and J genes are TRBV7-2 and TRBJ2-7, with 10 nucleotides matching TRBD2. This CDR3 has 14 amino acids. Per germline, CDR1 SGHTA and CDR2 FQGNSA. With V trimmed by 5 bases and J by 3 bases, 4 bases remained unmatched. The CDR3 here is CASSPTSGVYEQYF. The CDR3 DNA follows: TGTGCCAGCAGCCCCACTAGCGGGGTCTACGAGCAGTACTTC.

The rearrangement joins TRBV5-4 to TRBJ2-2, with D perhaps TRBD1 (5 bases). There are 15 residues in the CDR3. The germline V and J ends were trimmed by 5 bases and 1 base, with 12 bases remaining between them. Per the germline V gene, CDR1 is SGHNT and CDR2 is YYREEE (reference sequence). This CDR3 is CASSKHGQNTGELFF. Here the CDR3 DNA reads TGTGCCAGCAGTAAACATGGACAGAACACCGGGGAGCTGTTTTTT. The whole variable domain, filled in from reference TRBV5-4 and TRBJ2-2, reads ETGVTQSPTHLIKTRGQQVTLRCSSQSGHNTVSWYQQALGQGPQFIFQYYREEENGRGNFPPRFSGLQFPNYSSELNVNALELDDSALYLCASSKHGQNTGELFFGEGSRLTVL.

V and J are TRBV27 and TRBJ1-5; TRBD1 is a possible D gene (6 bases). This CDR3 contains 13 residues. Trimming removed 11 bases from V and 3 bases from J, with 14 bases in between. Germline CDR1 MNHEY, CDR2 SMNVEV (reference sequence). The CDR3 here is CAVNGQFNQPQHF. CDR3 sequence (DNA): TGTGCCGTCAACGGACAGTTCAATCAGCCCCAGCATTTT.

This clone is a singleton in its sample. The chain combines TRBV19 with TRBJ1-1; 9 bases fit TRBD1. Trimming removed 5 bases from V and 4 bases from J; junction bases left unmatched: 5. Germline values: CDR1 LNHDA, CDR2 SQIVND (reference sequence). The CDR3 totals 14 residues. The CDR3 sequence is CASSQDRGVTEAFF. CDR3 bases: TGTGCCAGTAGTCAGGACAGGGGTGTCACTGAAGCTTTCTTT.

This sequence joins TRBV2 and TRBJ2-7; perhaps TRBD2 as D (6 bases). The CDR3 consists of 13 residues. Trimming removed 6 bases at V and 6 bases at J, with 15 bases between. Germline V gene sequence: CDR1 SNHLY, CDR2 FYNNEI. CDR3 region: CASRTGEVGEQYF. As DNA, the CDR3 is TGTGCCAGCAGAACGGGGGAGGTAGGCGAGCAGTACTTC.